These T cell receptor beta chains were read from a single sample in a study of shared clonotypes between healthy human individuals. This table comes from immunoSEQ multiplex PCR, and its TCRdb copy is limited to in-frame clones, with some not included. The repertoire consists of roughly 2,500,000 clones, with 93% occurring once and the leading ten covering roughly 0.36%. Sequencing was performed on naive CD4+ T cells from PBMCs. Source of these receptors: a man aged 18 to 30 in good health. Some clones in this sample may be carry-over from other donors' samples. Each CDR3 is given with its conserved first and last residue. D genes are given only for firm matches. Rows give clone size only sometimes, using once, few, many, or a class for an expanded clone.

D gene	V gene	clone size	J gene	CDR3 DNA	CDR3 protein
-	TRBV5-1	-	TRBJ2-7	TGCGCCAGCAGCTTGGCTACCAGCTCCTACGAGCAGTACTTC	CASSLATSSYEQYF
-	TRBV15	-	TRBJ1-5	TGTGCCACCAGCAGGGGCCCCACGCTCGGTAATCAGCCCCAGCATTTT	CATSRGPTLGNQPQHF
TRBD1	TRBV5-1	-	TRBJ2-5	TGCGCCAGCAGCATAGGGGACAGGTACCAAGAGACCCAGTACTTC	CASSIGDRYQETQYF
-	TRBV5-8	-	TRBJ2-5	TGTGCCAGCAGCTTGTTACCAGCTCAAGAGACCCAGTACTTC	CASSLLPAQETQYF
-	TRBV5-1	-	TRBJ1-1	TGCGCCAGCAGCGGGTGGACAGATGGGACTGAAGCTTTCTTT	CASSGWTDGTEAFF
-	TRBV7-2	-	TRBJ1-2	TGTGCCAGCAGCCCCAATTTTGAGGGGCTGGGCGGCTACACCTTC	CASSPNFEGLGGYTF
-	TRBV9	-	TRBJ2-1	TGTGCCAGCAGCCCCGGTAGGCTCCAATTGGGGAATGAGCAGTTCTTC	CASSPGRLQLGNEQFF
-	TRBV21-1	once	TRBJ1-2	TGTGCCAGCAGCAAAGTAAACGGGCCTCGTGGCTACACCTTC	CASSKVNGPRGYTF
TRBD1	TRBV29-1	-	TRBJ2-7	TGCAGCGTTCATACACCCCAGGTAGGGACAGGGAGGTACGAGCAGTACTTC	CSVHTPQVGTGRYEQYF
TRBD2	TRBV2	-	TRBJ2-3	TGTGCCAGCAGTGAAGGAGCGGGAGGGCCGGTTAGTGATACGCAGTATTTT	CASSEGAGGPVSDTQYF
-	TRBV19	-	TRBJ2-1	TGTGCCAGTAGTATATCCCGTTACAATGAGCAGTTCTTC	CASSISRYNEQFF
-	TRBV19	-	TRBJ2-7	TGTGCCAGTAGTATTTCGGGACGGAGTACATACGAGCAGTACTTC	CASSISGRSTYEQYF
-	TRBV11-2	-	TRBJ2-2	TGTGCCAGCAGCTTAGGGGTAGCGTACACCGGGGAGCTGTTTTTT	CASSLGVAYTGELFF
-	TRBV5-1	-	TRBJ2-7	TGCGCCAGCAGCCCAGGGGGAGCGGGGTCCTACGAGCAGTACTTC	CASSPGGAGSYEQYF
-	TRBV5-1	once	TRBJ2-2	TGCGCCAGCAGCTTGTACAGGGTTACCCCCGGGGAGCTGTTTTTT	CASSLYRVTPGELFF
-	TRBV7-3	-	TRBJ2-2	TGTGCCAGCACTTCGGAGGGCGGCACCGGGGAGCTGTTTTTT	CASTSEGGTGELFF
-	TRBV21-1	-	TRBJ2-2	TGTGCCAGCAGCAAGACAGGGGGCGACGACACCGGGGAGCTGTTTTTT	CASSKTGGDDTGELFF
TRBD1	TRBV11-2	-	TRBJ1-2	TGTGCCAGCAGCTTAAGACAGGGCTCCAACTATGGCTACACCTTC	CASSLRQGSNYGYTF
TRBD2	TRBV7-2	-	TRBJ2-5	TGTGCCAGCAGCCCCCGCCGGGGGGGGTACCAAGAGACCCAGTACTTC	CASSPRRGGYQETQYF
TRBD1	TRBV7-9	-	TRBJ1-1	TGTGCCAGCAGCCGCAGGACAGGGATTGGCACTGAAGCTTTCTTT	CASSRRTGIGTEAFF
-	TRBV4-2	-	TRBJ2-5	TGTGCCAGCAGCCGAGGGACTTTCCAAGAGACCCAGTACTTC	CASSRGTFQETQYF
-	TRBV7-3	-	TRBJ2-1	TGTGCCAGCAGCTTGGGTAAAGACAATGAGCAGTTCTTC	CASSLGKDNEQFF
TRBD2	TRBV9	-	TRBJ2-1	TGTGCCAGCAGCGGAGGGACTAGCGGGTCACTGAGCTCCTACAATGAGCAGTTCTTC	CASSGGTSGSLSSYNEQFF
TRBD2	TRBV7-3	-	TRBJ2-5	TGTGCCAGCAGCTCGACCTCTGGGGGGGAGCAGTACTTC	CASSSTSGGEQYF
-	TRBV4-1	once	TRBJ2-5	TGCGCCAGCAGCCAAGGGCGAACTGGGCTTGAGACCCAGTACTTC	CASSQGRTGLETQYF
-	TRBV6-5	-	TRBJ1-2	TGTGCCAGCAGTTACTCGACTGGGAACTATGGCTACACCTTC	CASSYSTGNYGYTF
TRBD2	TRBV4-3	-	TRBJ2-5	TGCGCCAGCAGCCGGAGCTTAGCGGGAGGGCCAGAGACCCAGTACTTC	CASSRSLAGGPETQYF
-	TRBV28	-	TRBJ1-2	TGTGCCAGCAGTTTAACGCAGATTGCTGGCTACACCTTC	CASSLTQIAGYTF
-	TRBV5-6	once	TRBJ2-7	TGTGCCAGCAGCTTGGGCAGGTTAAACTACGAGCAGTACTTC	CASSLGRLNYEQYF
TRBD1	TRBV10-3	-	TRBJ1-3	TGTGCCATCACTGGACAGGTATCTGGAAACACCATATATTTT	CAITGQVSGNTIYF
-	TRBV19	-	TRBJ2-2	TGTGCCAGTACCCTCGGTCCGAATACCGGGGAGCTGTTTTTT	CASTLGPNTGELFF
-	TRBV9	-	TRBJ2-7	TGTGCCAGCAGCGTAGGTGAGGGAATGGGAGAGCAGTACTTC	CASSVGEGMGEQYF
-	TRBV7-8	-	TRBJ2-5	TGTGCCAGCAGCTTAGCTGGGCCGACCCAGTACTTC	CASSLAGPTQYF